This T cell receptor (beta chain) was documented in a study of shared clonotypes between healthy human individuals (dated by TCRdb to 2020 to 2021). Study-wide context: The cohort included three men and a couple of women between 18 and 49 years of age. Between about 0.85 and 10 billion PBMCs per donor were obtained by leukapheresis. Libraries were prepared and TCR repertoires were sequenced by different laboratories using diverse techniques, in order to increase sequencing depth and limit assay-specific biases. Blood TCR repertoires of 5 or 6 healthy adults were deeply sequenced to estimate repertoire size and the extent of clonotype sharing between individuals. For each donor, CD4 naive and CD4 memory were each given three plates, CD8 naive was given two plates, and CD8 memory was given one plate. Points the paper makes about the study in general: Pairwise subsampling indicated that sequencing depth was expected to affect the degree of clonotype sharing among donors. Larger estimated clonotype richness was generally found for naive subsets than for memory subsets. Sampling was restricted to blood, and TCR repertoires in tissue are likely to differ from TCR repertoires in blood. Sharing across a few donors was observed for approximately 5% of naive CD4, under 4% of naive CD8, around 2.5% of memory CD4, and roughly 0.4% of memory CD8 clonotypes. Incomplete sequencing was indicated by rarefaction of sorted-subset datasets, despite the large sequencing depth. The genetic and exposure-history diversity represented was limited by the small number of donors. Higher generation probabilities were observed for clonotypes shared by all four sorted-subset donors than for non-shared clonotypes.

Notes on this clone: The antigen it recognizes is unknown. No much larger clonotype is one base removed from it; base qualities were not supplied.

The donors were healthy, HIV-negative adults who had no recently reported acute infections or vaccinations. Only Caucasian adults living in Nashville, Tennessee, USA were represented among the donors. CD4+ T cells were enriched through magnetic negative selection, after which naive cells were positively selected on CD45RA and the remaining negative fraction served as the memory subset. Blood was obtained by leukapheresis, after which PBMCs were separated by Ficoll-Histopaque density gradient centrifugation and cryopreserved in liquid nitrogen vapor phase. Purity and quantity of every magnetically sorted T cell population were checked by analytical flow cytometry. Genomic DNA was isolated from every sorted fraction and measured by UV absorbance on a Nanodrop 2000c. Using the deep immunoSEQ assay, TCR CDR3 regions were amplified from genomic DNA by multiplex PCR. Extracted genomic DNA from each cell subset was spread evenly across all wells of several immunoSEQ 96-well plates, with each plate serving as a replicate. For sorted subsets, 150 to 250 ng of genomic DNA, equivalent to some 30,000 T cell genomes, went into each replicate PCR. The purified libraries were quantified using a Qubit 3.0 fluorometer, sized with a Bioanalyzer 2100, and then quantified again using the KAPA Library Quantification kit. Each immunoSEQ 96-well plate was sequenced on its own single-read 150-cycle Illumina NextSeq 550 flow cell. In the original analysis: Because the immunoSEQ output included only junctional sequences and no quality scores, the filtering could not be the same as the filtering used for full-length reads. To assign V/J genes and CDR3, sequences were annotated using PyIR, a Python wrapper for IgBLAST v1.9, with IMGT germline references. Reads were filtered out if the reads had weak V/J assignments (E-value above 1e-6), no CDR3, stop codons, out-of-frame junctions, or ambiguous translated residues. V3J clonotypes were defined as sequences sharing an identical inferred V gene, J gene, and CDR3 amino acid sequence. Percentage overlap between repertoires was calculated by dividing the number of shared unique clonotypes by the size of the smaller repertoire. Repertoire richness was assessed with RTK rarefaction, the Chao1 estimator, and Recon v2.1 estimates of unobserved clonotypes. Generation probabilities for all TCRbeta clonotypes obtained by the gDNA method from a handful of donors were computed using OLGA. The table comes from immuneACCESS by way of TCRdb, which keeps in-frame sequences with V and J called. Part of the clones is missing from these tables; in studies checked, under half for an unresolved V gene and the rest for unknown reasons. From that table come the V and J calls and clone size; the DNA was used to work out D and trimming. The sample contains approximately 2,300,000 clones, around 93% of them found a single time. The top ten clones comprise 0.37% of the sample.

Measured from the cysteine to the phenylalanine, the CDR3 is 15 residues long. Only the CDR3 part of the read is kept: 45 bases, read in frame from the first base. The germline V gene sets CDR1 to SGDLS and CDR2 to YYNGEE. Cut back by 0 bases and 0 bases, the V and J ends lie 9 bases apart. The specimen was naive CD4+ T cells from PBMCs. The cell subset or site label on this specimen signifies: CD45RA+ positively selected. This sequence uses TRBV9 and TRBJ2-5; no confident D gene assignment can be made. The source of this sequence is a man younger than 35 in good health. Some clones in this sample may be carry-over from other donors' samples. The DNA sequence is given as TGTGCCAGCAGCGTAGCTTATCTCAACCAAGAGACCCAGTACTTC. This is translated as CASSVAYLNQETQYF.